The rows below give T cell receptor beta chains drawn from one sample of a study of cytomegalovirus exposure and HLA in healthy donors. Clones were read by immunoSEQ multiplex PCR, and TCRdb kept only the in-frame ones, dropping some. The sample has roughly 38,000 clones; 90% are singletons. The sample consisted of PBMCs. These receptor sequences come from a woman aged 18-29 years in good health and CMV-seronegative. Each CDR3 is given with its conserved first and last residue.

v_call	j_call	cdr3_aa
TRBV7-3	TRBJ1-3	CASSRTGDGNTIYF
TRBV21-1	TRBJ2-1	CASPSTGPCVNEQFF
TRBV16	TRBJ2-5	CASSQFSAQGRSETQYF
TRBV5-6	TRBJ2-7	CASRHWGSGTYEQYF
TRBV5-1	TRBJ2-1	CASRKRERGNEQFF
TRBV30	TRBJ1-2	CAWRNTGGNGYTF
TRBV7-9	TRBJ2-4	CASRETSAIQYF
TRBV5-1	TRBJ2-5	CASSYGTSGRTGETQYF
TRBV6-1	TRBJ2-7	CASSDKAEGYEQYF
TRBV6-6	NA	CASNIAGGVSEQYF
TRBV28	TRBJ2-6	CASTDRGRASGANVLTF
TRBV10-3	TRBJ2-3	CAIARGPSTDTQYF
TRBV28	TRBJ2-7	CASSSTSGRAVSPYEQYF
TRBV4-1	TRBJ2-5	CASSPPGGPDQETQYF
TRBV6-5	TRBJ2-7	CASSYSKGRVKQYF
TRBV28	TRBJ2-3	CASSSLLDRGLAGGITDTQYF
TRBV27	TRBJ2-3	CASSFLGLALTDTQYF
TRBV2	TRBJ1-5	CASSHDKDTLNQPQHF
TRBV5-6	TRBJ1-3	CASSRGTEGGNTIYF
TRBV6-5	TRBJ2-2	CASSPGTSQAGELFF
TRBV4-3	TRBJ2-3	CASSQDSGGLAGGSDTQYF
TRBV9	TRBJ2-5	CASSEREAGLGQETQYF
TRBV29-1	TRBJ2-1	CSVAQGQHNEQFF
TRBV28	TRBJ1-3	CASSLVDRDSGNTIYF
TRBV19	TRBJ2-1	CASSIVAGGSYNEQFF
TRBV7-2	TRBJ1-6	CASSSYGHGDSPLHF
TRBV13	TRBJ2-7	CASSLLPGTSGNPYEQYF
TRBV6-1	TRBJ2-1	CASSEIGGYNEQFF
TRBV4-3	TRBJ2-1	CASSQDHSGTSGNNEQFF
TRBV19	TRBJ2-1	CASSIAGTSGRARFNEQFF
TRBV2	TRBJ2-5	CASKTEQETQYF
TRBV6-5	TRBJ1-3	CASSLRTGSGNTIYF
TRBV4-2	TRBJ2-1	CASSQRLAGGNEQFF
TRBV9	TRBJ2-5	CASSRRLAFQETQYF
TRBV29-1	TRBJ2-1	CSVGRAGPYNEQFF
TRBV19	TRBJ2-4	CASSIWLAGSGGNIQYF
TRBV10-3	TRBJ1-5	CAISESRGLDQPQHF
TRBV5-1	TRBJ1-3	CASSFLGRELDTIYF
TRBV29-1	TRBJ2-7	CSVPGTLVGEQYF
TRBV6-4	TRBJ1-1	CASSDGQGHTEAFF
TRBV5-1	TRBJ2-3	CASSSTGLPHDTQYF
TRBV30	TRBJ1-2	CAWSARTGTYGYTF
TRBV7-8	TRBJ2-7	CASSSGTSGRFYEQYF
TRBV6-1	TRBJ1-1	CASSQRPQEGTEAFF
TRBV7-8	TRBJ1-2	CASSYGGYSGYTF
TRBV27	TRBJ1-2	CASSLSPPYYGYTF
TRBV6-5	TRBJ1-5	CASSLDSNSNQPQHF
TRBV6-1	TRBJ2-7	CASTWTGGVYEQYF
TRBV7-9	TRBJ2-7	CSSSSRASGPHRQPYEQYF
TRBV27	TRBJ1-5	CASSLLPLLNQPQHF